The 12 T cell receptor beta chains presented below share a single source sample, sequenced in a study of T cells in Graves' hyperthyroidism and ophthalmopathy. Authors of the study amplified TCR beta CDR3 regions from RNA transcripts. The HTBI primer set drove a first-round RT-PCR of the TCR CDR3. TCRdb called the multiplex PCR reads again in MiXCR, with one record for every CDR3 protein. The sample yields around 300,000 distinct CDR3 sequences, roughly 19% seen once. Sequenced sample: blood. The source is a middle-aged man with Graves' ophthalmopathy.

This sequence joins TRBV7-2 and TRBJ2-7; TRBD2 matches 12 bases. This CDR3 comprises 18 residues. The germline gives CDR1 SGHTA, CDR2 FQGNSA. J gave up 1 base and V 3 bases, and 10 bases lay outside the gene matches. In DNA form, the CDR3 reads TGTGCCAGCAGCTTGTCCCTTCGGGGGACTAGCGGGTCCTACGAGCAGTACTTC. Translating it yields CASSLSLRGTSGSYEQYF.

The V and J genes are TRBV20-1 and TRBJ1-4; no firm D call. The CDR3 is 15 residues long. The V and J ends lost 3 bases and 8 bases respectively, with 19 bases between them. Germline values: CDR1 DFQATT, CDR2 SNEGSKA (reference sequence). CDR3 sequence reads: CSARVPVGAREKLFF. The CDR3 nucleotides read TGCAGTGCTAGGGTACCCGTTGGCGCGAGGGAAAAACTGTTTTTT.

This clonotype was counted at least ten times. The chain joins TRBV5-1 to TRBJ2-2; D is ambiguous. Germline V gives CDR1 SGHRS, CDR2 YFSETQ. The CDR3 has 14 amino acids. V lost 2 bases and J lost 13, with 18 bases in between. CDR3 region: CASSFGRDVGMLFF. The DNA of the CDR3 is TGCGCCAGCAGCTTCGGAAGGGATGTTGGGATGCTGTTTTTT.

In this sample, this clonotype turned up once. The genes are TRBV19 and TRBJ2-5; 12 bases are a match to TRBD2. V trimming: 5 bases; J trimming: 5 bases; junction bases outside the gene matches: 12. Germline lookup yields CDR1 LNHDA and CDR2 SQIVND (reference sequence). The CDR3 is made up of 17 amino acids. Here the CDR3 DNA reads TGTGCCAGTAGTTTTTTCAGACTAGCGGGAGTTGGGGAGACCCAGTACTTC. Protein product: CASSFFRLAGVGETQYF.

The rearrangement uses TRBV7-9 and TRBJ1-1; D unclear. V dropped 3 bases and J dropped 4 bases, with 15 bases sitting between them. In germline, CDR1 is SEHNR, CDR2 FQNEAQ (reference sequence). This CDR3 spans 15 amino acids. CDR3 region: CASSFIRGSGTEAFF. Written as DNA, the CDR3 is TGTGCCAGCAGCTTTATACGCGGGAGCGGCACTGAAGCTTTCTTT. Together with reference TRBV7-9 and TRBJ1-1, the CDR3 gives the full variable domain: DTGVSQNPRHKITKRGQNVTFRCDPISEHNRLYWYRQTLGQGPEFLTYFQNEAQLEKSRLLSDRFSAERPKGSFSTLEIQRTEQGDSAMYLCASSFIRGSGTEAFFGQGTRLTVV.

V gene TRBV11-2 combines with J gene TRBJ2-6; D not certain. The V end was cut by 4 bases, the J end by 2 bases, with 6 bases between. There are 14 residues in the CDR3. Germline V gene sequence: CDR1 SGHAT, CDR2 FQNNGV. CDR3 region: CASSSVTGANVLTF. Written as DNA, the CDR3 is TGTGCCAGCAGCTCTGTTACTGGGGCCAACGTCCTGACTTTC.

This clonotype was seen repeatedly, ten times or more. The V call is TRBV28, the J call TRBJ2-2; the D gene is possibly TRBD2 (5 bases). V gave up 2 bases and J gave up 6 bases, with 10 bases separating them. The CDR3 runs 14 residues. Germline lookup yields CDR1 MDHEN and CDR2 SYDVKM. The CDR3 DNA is TGTGCCAGCAGTTTAAGAGGGAATGCCGGGGAGCTGTTTTTT. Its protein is CASSLRGNAGELFF.

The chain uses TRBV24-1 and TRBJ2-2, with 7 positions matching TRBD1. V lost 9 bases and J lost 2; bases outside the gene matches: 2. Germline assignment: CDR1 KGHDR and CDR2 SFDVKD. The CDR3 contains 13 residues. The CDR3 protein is CATGTANTGELFF. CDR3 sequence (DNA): TGTGCCACCGGGACAGCAAACACCGGGGAGCTGTTTTTT.

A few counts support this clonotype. The CDR3 loop is CASSWRVFSTDTQYF. The CDR3, as DNA: TGTGCCAGCAGTTGGCGGGTTTTCAGCACAGATACGCAGTATTTT. The chain carries TRBV6-1 and TRBJ2-3, with a weak D call TRBD2 (5 bases). The CDR3 has 15 amino acids. Germline CDR1 reads MNHNS; CDR2 reads SASEGT. Trimming left V 5 bases short and J 0 bases short, with 12 bases between.

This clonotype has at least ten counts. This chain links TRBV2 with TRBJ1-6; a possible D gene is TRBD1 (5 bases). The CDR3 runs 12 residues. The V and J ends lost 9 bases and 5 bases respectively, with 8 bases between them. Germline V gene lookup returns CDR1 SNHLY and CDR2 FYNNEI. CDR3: CASHRNNSPLHF. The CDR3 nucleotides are TGTGCCAGTCACAGGAATAATTCACCCCTCCACTTT. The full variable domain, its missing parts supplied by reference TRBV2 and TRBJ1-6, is EPEVTQTPSHQVTQMGQEVILRCVPISNHLYFYWYRQILGQKVEFLVSFYNNEISEKSEIFDDQFSVERPDGSNFTLKIRSTKLEDSAMYFCASHRNNSPLHFGNGTRLTVT.

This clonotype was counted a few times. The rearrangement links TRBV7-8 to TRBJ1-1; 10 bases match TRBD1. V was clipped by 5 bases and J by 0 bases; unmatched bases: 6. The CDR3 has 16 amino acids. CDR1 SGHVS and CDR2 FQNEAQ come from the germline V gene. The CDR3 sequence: CASSRDRGLMNTEAFF. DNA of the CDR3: TGTGCCAGCAGCCGGGACAGGGGCCTTATGAACACTGAAGCTTTCTTT.

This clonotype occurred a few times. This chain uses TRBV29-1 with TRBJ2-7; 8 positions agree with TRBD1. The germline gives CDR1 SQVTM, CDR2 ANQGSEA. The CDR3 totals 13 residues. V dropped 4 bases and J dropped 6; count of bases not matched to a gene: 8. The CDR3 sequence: CSVVSGGFGEQYF. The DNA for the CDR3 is TGCAGCGTTGTGTCAGGGGGCTTCGGCGAGCAGTACTTC.